The 22 T cell receptor beta chains listed next were all sequenced from one sample in a study of blood T cell repertoires in COVID-19. Here immunoSEQ multiplex PCR was the method, and the copy in TCRdb shows in-frame clones only, minus some. The sample has 210,000 or so clones, about 88% seen once. Sequenced input: peripheral blood. These receptors came from a woman in her forties with acute or convalescent COVID-19.

The gene calls are TRBV5-1 and TRBJ1-2; possible D gene TRBD1, 5 bases. The CDR3 contains 17 residues. The V and J ends lost 3 bases and 8 bases respectively, with 26 bases between them. CDR1 is SGHRS and CDR2 is YFSETQ in the germline V gene. The chain's CDR3 is CASSSATFTGLTGGYTF. The CDR3 DNA follows: TGCGCCAGCAGCTCAGCCACTTTTACAGGTCTCACTGGAGGCTACACCTTC.

The chain has TRBV30 and TRBJ1-1; maybe TRBD1 (5 bases). The CDR3 is 13 amino acids. Per germline, CDR1 GTSNPN and CDR2 SVGIG (reference sequence). The V gene lost 0 bases and the J gene lost 1 base, with 6 bases spanning the gap. CDR3 region: CAWSVDRNTEAFF. In nucleotides, the CDR3 is TGTGCCTGGAGTGTCGACAGGAACACTGAAGCTTTCTTT.

V and J are TRBV3-1 (or the pseudogene TRBV3-2) and TRBJ1-6; 7 nucleotides line up with TRBD1. CDR3 size: 13 residues. The J segment lost 8 bases and the V segment lost 5 bases, leaving 3 bases of the junction unmatched. Germline V gene lookup returns CDR1 LGHDT and CDR2 YNNKEL (reference sequence). CDR3 DNA sequence: TGTGCCAGCAGCACAGACAGGGATTCACCCCTCCACTTT. Its translation: CASSTDRDSPLHF.

This clone showed up just once. The chain combines TRBV6-6 with TRBJ1-1; no definite D call. The germline CDR1 and CDR2 sequences are MNHNY and SVGAGI (reference sequence). Trimming took off 2 bases at V and 3 bases at J, with 7 bases between the two ends. The CDR3 loop spans 13 amino acids. CDR3 nucleotides: TGTGCCAGCAGTTACGCGGGTTACACTGAAGCTTTCTTT. It is translated as CASSYAGYTEAFF.

This chain connects TRBV5-6 to TRBJ1-2; D gene uncertain. CDR1 is SGHDT and CDR2 is YYEEEE in the germline V gene. V was cut by 0 bases and J by 4 bases, with 13 bases left in between. The CDR3 runs 15 residues. The chain's CDR3 is CASSLGNNLSYGYTF. In nucleotides, the CDR3 is TGTGCCAGCAGCTTGGGAAACAACCTCTCCTATGGCTACACCTTC.

The chain uses TRBV7-9 and TRBJ1-1; 10 positions agree with TRBD1. The CDR3 contains 19 residues. V dropped 4 bases and J dropped 5; count of bases not matched to a gene: 19. CDR1 is SEHNR, CDR2 FQNEAQ, per germline (reference sequence). As DNA, the CDR3 is TGTGCCAGCAGCTCGAACGGCTATACTAGACAGGGGGCTGGGACTGAAGCTTTCTTT. Its protein is CASSSNGYTRQGAGTEAFF.

The sample holds a few counts of this clone. This chain links TRBV10-1 with TRBJ1-2, with no clear D. V was trimmed by 5 bases and J by 2 bases, leaving 9 bases between them. Germline CDR1 reads WNHNN; CDR2 reads SYGVQD (reference sequence). The CDR3 loop spans 13 amino acids. CDR3 coding DNA: TGCGCCAGCAGTTTGTCGCAGAACTATGGCTACACCTTC. Protein: CASSLSQNYGYTF.

This chain links TRBV27 with TRBJ2-1, with 10 bases lining up with TRBD2. The CDR3 is 16 amino acids. The germline V gene has CDR1 MNHEY and CDR2 SMNVEV (reference sequence). J lost 4 bases, V lost 5 bases, and 8 bases had no gene match. The CDR3 sequence is CASSPISGGPYNEQFF. CDR3 in DNA: TGTGCCAGCAGTCCAATTAGCGGGGGGCCGTACAATGAGCAGTTCTTC.

The rearrangement joins TRBV12-3 or TRBV12-4 to TRBJ1-1; D possibly corresponds to TRBD1 (5 bases). Trimming pared 8 bases from V and 1 base from J, leaving 5 bases between. This CDR3 is built from 11 residues. The CDR3 sequence is CASGANTEAFF. CDR3 nucleotide sequence: TGTGCCAGCGGGGCGAACACTGAAGCTTTCTTT.

This clone was observed a handful of times. The J gene is TRBJ1-1, the V gene TRBV10-3, with TRBD1 identical over 8 bases. V was clipped by 6 bases and J by 5 bases; unmatched bases: 2. The CDR3 totals 12 residues. CDR1 is ENHRY and CDR2 is SYGVKD in the germline V gene. CDR3 amino acids: CAIRDRATEAFF. CDR3 in DNA: TGTGCCATCAGGGACAGGGCGACTGAAGCTTTCTTT.

The chain uses TRBV11-1 and TRBJ2-2, with 8 bases identical to TRBD2. CDR1 and CDR2 (germline): SGHAT, FQDESV (reference sequence). Germline trimming cut 5 bases from V and 7 bases from J; bases unmatched to any gene: 9. The CDR3 has 15 residues. The CDR3: CASSIRTSSGGELFF. CDR3 nucleotides: TGTGCCAGCAGCATCCGGACTAGCAGTGGCGGGGAGCTGTTTTTT. The complete variable domain, with remaining parts taken from reference TRBV11-1 and TRBJ2-2, reads EAEVAQSPRYKITEKSQAVAFWCDPISGHATLYWYRQILGQGPELLVQFQDESVVDDSQLPKDRFSAERLKGVDSTLKIQPAELGDSAMYLCASSIRTSSGGELFFGEGSRLTVL.

In this sample, this clone turned up once. CDR3 DNA sequence: TGCACCAGCAGCCAAGAAGGGACAGGGGGCAACTATGGCTACACCTTC. Protein sequence: CTSSQEGTGGNYGYTF. The rearrangement links TRBV1 to TRBJ1-2; TRBD1 is the table's D call, not checked against the DNA. TRBV1 is a listed pseudogene. CDR3 length: 16 residues.

This clone was observed a single time. The rearrangement uses TRBV27 and TRBJ2-3; D is possibly TRBD1 (6 bases). Germline CDR1 is MNHEY and CDR2 is SMNVEV (reference sequence). The CDR3 loop spans 16 amino acids. V shed 5 bases and J shed 5 bases, with 20 bases lying between them. Here the CDR3 reads CASSPIRGGVGDTQYF. CDR3 nucleotide sequence: TGTGCCAGCAGTCCGATCAGGGGTGGGGTCGGAGATACGCAGTATTTT.

This chain joins TRBV19 and TRBJ2-1; weak D call: TRBD1 (6 bases). CDR3 length: 17 amino acids. Germline CDR1 LNHDA, CDR2 SQIVND (reference sequence). V shed 4 bases and J shed 1 base, with 17 bases lying between them. The CDR3 protein is CASSRVSHRESYNEQFF. The CDR3 DNA reads as TGTGCCAGTAGTAGAGTGAGCCACAGGGAATCCTACAATGAGCAGTTCTTC.

V and J are TRBV5-6 and TRBJ1-1; 12 bases are shared with TRBD1. This CDR3 spans 15 amino acids. Trimming took 3 bases from V and 5 from J; bases not matched to a gene: 5. Germline values: CDR1 SGHDT, CDR2 YYEEEE. The CDR3 sequence is CASSWGQGAGTEAFF. As DNA, the CDR3 is TGTGCCAGCAGCTGGGGACAGGGGGCGGGAACTGAAGCTTTCTTT.

The V and J genes are TRBV6-5 and TRBJ1-6; D may be TRBD1 (6 bases). V lost 8 bases, J lost 8 bases, and 13 bases lay in between. The CDR3 runs 13 residues. Germline CDR1 MNHEY, CDR2 SVGAGI. This chain's CDR3 is CASGIHRDSPLHF. Here the CDR3 DNA reads TGTGCCAGCGGAATACACAGGGATTCACCCCTCCACTTT.

This clone was detected only once. The chain joins TRBV5-1 to TRBJ1-1, with 10 nucleotides matching TRBD1. This CDR3 is built from 16 residues. Trimming removed 0 bases from V and 5 bases from J; junction bases left unmatched: 7. Germline lookup yields CDR1 SGHRS and CDR2 YFSETQ. The DNA of the CDR3 is TGCGCCAGCAGCTTGGCTACCGGGACAGGGGATACTGAAGCTTTCTTT. It yields the protein CASSLATGTGDTEAFF.

The J gene is TRBJ2-2, the V gene TRBV18; D not certain. The CDR3 sequence is 13 residues long. Germline V gene sequence: CDR1 KGHSH, CDR2 LQKENI. The V end lost 3 bases, the J end lost 6 bases, and 8 bases lay between the germline ends. The CDR3 DNA is TGTGCCAGCTCACCGACTCCCGCCGGGGAGCTGTTTTTT. Encoded protein: CASSPTPAGELFF.

The chain couples TRBV6-6 to TRBJ2-6; TRBD1 is a possible D gene (6 bases). The germline CDR1 and CDR2 sequences are MNHNY and SVGAGI (reference sequence). V was clipped by 3 bases and J by 4 bases, with 10 bases between them. The CDR3 has 15 amino acids. The CDR3 spells CASSYQGNGANVLTF. DNA for the CDR3: TGTGCCAGCAGTTATCAGGGGAACGGGGCCAACGTCCTGACTTTC.

The gene calls are TRBV7-9 and TRBJ1-2; 8 bases map to TRBD1. V gave up 2 bases and J gave up 6 bases; unmatched junction bases: 5. This CDR3 has 14 amino acids. CDR1 is SEHNR and CDR2 is FQNEAQ in the germline V gene (reference sequence). DNA for the CDR3: TGTGCCAGCAGCTTATCCCAGGGGGCAGATGGCTACACCTTC. Amino acids: CASSLSQGADGYTF.

The V gene is TRBV5-4, the J gene TRBJ2-7; D gene uncertain. Germline-derived CDR1 and CDR2 are SGHNT and YYREEE (reference sequence). V lost 0 bases and J lost 9, with 19 bases in between. This CDR3 is 15 amino acids long. The DNA of the CDR3 is TGTGCCAGCAGCTTGGGGGCAGGCCCTGGGTTCAGGCAGTACGTC. Translation gives CASSLGAGPGFRQYV.

J is TRBJ1-5 and V is TRBV19, with a weak D call TRBD1 (6 bases). The V end lost 1 base, the J end lost 11 bases, and 18 bases lay between the germline ends. CDR1 LNHDA and CDR2 SQIVND come from the germline V gene (reference sequence). The CDR3 sequence is 15 residues long. The CDR3 protein is CASSIGRQVGTAQHF. The CDR3 nucleotides are TGTGCCAGTAGTATAGGAAGACAGGTGGGGACGGCCCAGCATTTT.